Given below is one T cell receptor (beta chain) in context. Antigen: not known. This entry comes from a study of T-cell reconstitution after alpha-beta-depleted transplantation in children. General observations from the study: Newly produced T cells mostly accounted for T-cell counts and diversity one year post-transplant. About two months after transplant, alpha-beta T cells reportedly came from several hundred expanded graft clones. Diversity of TCRbeta at day 60 was high in some patients, arising from surviving recipient T cells and thymic progenitors.

Looked up from germline, CDR1 is SEHNR and CDR2 is FQNEAQ (reference sequence). This CDR3 is 16 amino acids long. The junction had 12 bases not matched to a gene; V was cut back by 4 bases and J by 6 bases. Unique molecular identifiers were incorporated when the TCRbeta library was constructed. MiXCR was run by TCRdb on the PCR reads, yielding one entry per CDR3 protein. The sample lists approximately 650,000 distinct CDR3 sequences; about an eighth were seen once. This clonotype was sampled from a girl aged 2 to 10 with congenital amegakaryocytic thrombocytopenia, due to receive a stem cell transplant. The chain carries TRBV7-9 and TRBJ1-5; 7 nucleotides align to TRBD1. Material: PBMCs, obtained before TCRalphabeta/CD19-depleted stem cell transplant. This CDR3 reads CASSSSGQDQRQPQHF. The CDR3 bases are TGTGCCAGCAGCTCAAGCGGACAGGACCAACGTCAGCCCCAGCATTTT.